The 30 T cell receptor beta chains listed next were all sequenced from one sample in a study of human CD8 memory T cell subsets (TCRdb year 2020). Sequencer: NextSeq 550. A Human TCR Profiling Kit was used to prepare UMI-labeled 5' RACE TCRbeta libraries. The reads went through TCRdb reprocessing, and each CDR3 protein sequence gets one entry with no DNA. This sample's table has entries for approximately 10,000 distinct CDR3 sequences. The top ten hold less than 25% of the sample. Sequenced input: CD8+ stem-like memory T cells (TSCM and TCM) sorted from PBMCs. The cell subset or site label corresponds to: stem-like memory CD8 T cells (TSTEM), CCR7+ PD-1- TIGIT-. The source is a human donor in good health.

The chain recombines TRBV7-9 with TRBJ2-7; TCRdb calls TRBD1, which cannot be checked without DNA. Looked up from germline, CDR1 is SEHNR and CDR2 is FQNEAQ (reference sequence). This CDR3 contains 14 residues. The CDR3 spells CASSSLGVIYEQYF.

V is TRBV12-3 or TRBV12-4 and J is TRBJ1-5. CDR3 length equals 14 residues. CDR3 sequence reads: CASSLAGIGQPQHF.

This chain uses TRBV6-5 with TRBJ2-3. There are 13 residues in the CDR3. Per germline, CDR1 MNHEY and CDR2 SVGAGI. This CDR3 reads CASSYLSTDTQYF.

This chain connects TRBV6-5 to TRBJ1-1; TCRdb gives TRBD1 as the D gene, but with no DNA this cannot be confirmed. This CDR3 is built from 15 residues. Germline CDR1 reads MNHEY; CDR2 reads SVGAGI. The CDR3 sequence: CASSYTGGAGTEAFF.

This CDR3 reads CASSPIGTGDNEQFF. The rearrangement links TRBV18 to TRBJ2-1; TCRdb's assignment of TRBD1 cannot be checked, as there is no DNA. The germline CDR1 and CDR2 sequences are KGHSH and LQKENI. The CDR3 has 15 residues. Full variable domain (rest looked up from reference TRBV18 and TRBJ2-1): NAGVMQNPRHLVRRRGQEARLRCSPMKGHSHVYWYRQLPEEGLKFMVYLQKENIIDESGMPKERFSAEFPKEGPSILRIQQVVRGDSAAYFCASSPIGTGDNEQFFGPGTRLTVL.

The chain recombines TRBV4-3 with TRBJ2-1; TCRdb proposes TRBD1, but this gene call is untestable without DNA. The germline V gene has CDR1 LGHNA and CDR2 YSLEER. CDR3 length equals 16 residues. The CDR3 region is CASSPYLPQGGDEQFF.

Here the CDR3 reads CASSRGRTEAFF. This rearrangement joins TRBV27 to TRBJ1-1; TCRdb picks TRBD1, but there is no DNA to check that call. Germline V gene lookup returns CDR1 MNHEY and CDR2 SMNVEV (reference sequence). The CDR3 totals 12 residues.

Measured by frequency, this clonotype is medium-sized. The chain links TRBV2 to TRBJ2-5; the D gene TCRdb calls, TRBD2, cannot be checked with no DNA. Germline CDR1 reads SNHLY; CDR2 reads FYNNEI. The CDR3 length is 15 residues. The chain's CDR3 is CASSEPGLAEETQYF.

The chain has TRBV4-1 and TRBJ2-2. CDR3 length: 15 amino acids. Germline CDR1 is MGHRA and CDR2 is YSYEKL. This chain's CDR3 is CASSQSLGGTGELFF.

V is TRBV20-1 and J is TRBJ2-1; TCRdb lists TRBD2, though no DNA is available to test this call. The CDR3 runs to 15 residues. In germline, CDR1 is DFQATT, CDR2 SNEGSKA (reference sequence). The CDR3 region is CSARDGTSGRNEQFF.

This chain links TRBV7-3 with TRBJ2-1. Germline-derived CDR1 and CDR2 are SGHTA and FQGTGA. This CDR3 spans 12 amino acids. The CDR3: CASSDDSHEQFF. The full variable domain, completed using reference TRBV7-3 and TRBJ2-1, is GAGVSQTPSNKVTEKGKYVELRCDPISGHTALYWYRQSLGQGPEFLIYFQGTGAADDSGLPNDRFFAVRPEGSVSTLKIQRTERGDSAVYLCASSDDSHEQFFGPGTRLTVL.

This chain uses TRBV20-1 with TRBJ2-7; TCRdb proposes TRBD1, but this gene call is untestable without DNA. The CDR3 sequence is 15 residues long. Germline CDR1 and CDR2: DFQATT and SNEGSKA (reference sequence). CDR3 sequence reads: CSASPLQALTYEQYF.

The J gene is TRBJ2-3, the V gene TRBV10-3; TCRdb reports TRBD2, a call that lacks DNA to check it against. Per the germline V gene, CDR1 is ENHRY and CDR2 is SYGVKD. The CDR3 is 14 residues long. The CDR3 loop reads CVTGPSGSSDTQYF.

The CDR3 sequence: CAIQSGGEQFF. The chain employs TRBV10-3 and TRBJ2-1; TCRdb designates TRBD1, a call that cannot be tested without DNA. The CDR3 runs 11 residues. The V gene's germline CDR1 is ENHRY and CDR2 SYGVKD.

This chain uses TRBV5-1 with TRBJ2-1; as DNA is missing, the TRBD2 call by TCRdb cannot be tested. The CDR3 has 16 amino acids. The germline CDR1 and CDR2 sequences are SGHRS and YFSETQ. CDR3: CASSPPQDSSYNEQFF.

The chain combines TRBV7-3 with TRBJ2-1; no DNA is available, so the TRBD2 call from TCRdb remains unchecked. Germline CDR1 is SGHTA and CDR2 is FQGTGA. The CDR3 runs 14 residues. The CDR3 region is CASSLGLAGDEQFF.

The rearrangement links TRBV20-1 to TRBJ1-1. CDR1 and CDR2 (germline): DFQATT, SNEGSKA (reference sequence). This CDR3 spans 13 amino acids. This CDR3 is CSANIGRNTEAFF.

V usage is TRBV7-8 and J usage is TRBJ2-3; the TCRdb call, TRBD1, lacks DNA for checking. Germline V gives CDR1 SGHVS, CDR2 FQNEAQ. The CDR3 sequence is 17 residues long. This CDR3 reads CASSETRAAGGTDTQYF.

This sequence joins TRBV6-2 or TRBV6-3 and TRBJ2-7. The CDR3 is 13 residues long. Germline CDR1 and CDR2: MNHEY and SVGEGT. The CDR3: CASMPLLTYEQYF.

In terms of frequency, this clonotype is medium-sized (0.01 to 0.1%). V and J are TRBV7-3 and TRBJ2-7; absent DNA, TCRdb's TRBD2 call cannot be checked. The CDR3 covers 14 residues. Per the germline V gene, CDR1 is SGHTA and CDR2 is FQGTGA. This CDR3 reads CASSPSGGALAQYF.

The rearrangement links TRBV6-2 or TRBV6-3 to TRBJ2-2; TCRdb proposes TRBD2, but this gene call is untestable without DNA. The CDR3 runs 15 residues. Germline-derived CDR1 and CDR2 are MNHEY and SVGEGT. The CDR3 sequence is CASTSSGSPTGELFF.

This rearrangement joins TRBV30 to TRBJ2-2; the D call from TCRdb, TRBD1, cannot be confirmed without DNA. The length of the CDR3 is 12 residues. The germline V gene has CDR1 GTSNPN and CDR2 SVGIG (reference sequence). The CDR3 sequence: CAWSVGAGELFF.

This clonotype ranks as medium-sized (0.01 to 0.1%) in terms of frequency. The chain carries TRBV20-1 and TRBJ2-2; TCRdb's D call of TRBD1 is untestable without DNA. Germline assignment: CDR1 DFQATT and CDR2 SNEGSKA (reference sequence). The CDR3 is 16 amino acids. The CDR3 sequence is CSAPQGGARVTGELFF.

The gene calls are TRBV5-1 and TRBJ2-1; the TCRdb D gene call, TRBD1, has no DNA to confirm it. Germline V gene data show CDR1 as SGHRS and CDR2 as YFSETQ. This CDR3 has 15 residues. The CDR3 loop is CASEQEGTGIYEQFF.

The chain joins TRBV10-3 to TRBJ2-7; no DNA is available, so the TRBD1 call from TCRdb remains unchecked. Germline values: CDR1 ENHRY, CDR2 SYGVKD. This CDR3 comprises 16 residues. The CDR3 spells CAISEEPGAHSYEQYF.

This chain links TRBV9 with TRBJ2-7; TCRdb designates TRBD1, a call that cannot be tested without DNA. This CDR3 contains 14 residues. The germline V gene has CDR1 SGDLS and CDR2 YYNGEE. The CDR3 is CASSFGQGSYEQYF. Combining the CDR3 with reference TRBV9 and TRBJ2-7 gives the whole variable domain DSGVTQTPKHLITATGQRVTLRCSPRSGDLSVYWYQQSLDQGLQFLIQYYNGEERAKGNILERFSAQQFPDLHSELNLSSLELGDSALYFCASSFGQGSYEQYFGPGTRLTVT.

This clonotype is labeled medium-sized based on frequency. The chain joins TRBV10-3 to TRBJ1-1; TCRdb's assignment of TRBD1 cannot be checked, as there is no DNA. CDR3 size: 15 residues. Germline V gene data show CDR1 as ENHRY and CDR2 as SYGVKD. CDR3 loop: CAISEPDKGVTEAFF.

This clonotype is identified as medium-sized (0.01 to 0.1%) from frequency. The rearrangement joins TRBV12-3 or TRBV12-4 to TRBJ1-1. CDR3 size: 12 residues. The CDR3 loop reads CASSLGVREAFF.

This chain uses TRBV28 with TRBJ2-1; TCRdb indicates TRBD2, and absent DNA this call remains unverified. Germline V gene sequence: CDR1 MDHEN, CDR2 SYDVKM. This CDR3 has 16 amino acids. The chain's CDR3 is CASRTPTGLAGDTEFF.

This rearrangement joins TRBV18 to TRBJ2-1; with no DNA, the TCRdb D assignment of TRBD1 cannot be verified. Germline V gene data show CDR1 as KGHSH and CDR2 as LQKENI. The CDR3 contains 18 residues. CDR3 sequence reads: CASSLGALGHSIGNEQFF.